The subject of this entry is one T cell receptor (beta chain). It has no known antigen specificity. Its ends do not fully match the called genes, so a read error is possible. From the cysteine through the phenylalanine, the CDR3 covers 13 amino acids. The DNA shown is the 39-base CDR3, in frame from base 1. The germline V gene encodes CDR1 SGHAT and CDR2 FQNNGV. The record originates from a study of tumor-infiltrating lymphocytes in primary liver carcinoma (dated by TCRdb to about 2017). About the full investigation: Of the five patients (three men and two women, aged 30 to 69 years), four had hepatocellular carcinoma and one had combined HCC and intrahepatic cholangiocarcinoma. The five patients had tumors staged T1-T3 N0M0, with maximum diameters ranging from about 4 to 11 cm. Each sample produced roughly 3.5 to 7.5 million productive TCRbeta reads, and read depth showed no significant difference between tissue types. For each liver tumor, the study sampled five regions along with adjacent normal tissue and blood, and applied TCRbeta repertoire sequencing, expression microarrays and whole-exome sequencing. A total of 35 or so specimens from 5 patients underwent TCRbeta repertoire sequencing, comprising around 25 tumor regions, 5 adjacent noncancerous liver tissues and 5 peripheral blood samples. Agilent mRNA microarray profiling was performed on the approximately 26 tumor region samples to relate TCRbeta repertoire diversity to the local molecular phenotype. Reproducibility between technical replicate repertoires was high, with correlation coefficients above 0.98 and mean shared-clone rates near 0.89.

Starting from approximately 0.5 ug total RNA, TCRbeta-specific cDNA was produced by reverse transcription with a constant-region primer and ProtoScript II reverse transcriptase. Construction of the TCRbeta libraries relied on three nested rounds of multiplex PCR, following a slightly modified ARM-PCR procedure. The first two PCR rounds used multiplex TRBV1-TRBV30 forward primers with a Cbeta reverse primer, each for approximately 10 cycles. Sample barcodes and Illumina adapters were added in a final 25-cycle PCR with Deep VentR polymerase. Amplicons of 200-500 bp were gel-purified with a QIAquick gel extraction kit before sequencing. An Illumina HiSeq 2500 was used to sequence the TCRbeta amplicons with 250-bp paired-end reads. As for the authors' bioinformatics: Quality trimming of reads was performed with Trimmomatic v0.33, and paired reads were merged with FLASH v1.2.11 so that full CDR3 sequences could be recovered. V, D and J germline segments were assigned to the rearranged TCRbeta sequences using MiGEC v1.2.1b. VDJtools v1.0.0 computed clonotype statistics and Shannon-Wiener diversity indices. Except for diversity analysis, only the 250 most abundant clonotypes of each sample were used in subsequent analyses to reduce sampling bias. TCRdb handled the public reads itself, with Q25 trimming in fastp and clone calling in MiXCR, and kept productive beta chains. Rows merge per CDR3 protein into single entries with the most common DNA and genes. Clone size and V and J calls follow TCRdb, not the original study. This sample holds 90,000 to 150,000 distinct CDR3 sequences; 55% to 65% were observed only once. The ten largest clones take up roughly 9% of the sample.

Without any cell sorting, total RNA and DNA were extracted together from 20-30 mg of bulk tissue using the AllPrep DNA/RNA mini kit. Between late 2015 and March 2016, five patients in China with histopathologically diagnosed primary liver carcinoma had surgical resection. Chronic HBV infection was present in the patients, and the patients were treatment-naive at sampling. Five spatially separated regions were sampled from each tumor: the superior, inferior, left-lateral and right-lateral poles, plus the tumor centre. Histology showed that every tumor sample contained more than 85% viable tumor cells. Pieces of fresh tumor and adjacent tissue were cut in half, with one half kept in RNAlater at -80 degrees C and the other half sent for histology. The investigation overall reported the following: The top 250 clones accounted for a significantly greater share of the repertoire in tumors than in blood (p = 0.039). Because sequencing covered only the TCR beta chain and unpaired alpha chains were not captured, true repertoire diversity is likely underestimated. Consistent with antigen-driven expansion, pairs of tumor regions showed higher repertoire overlap (mean around 36%) than either tumor-adjacent pairs (around 17%) or tumor-blood pairs (roughly 14%). Since the samples were bulk and unsorted, there was no way to compare CD4+ and CD8+ T cell repertoires. Only about 7.5-25% of top clones were found in all five regions of a tumor, suggesting spatial heterogeneity of tumor-infiltrating T cells. With just a handful of patients in the study, the authors point out that the findings should be validated in a larger study.

The chain employs TRBV11-2 and TRBJ1-1; there is no confident call for the D gene. The sequencing sample was made of liver tumor tissue from sampling region 1. The sample's cell subset or site label, in plain terms: tumor region T1, superior pole. This sequence was found in a woman aged 60-75 years with primary liver carcinoma and hepatitis B virus infection. The nucleotide sequence reads TGTGCCAGCAGTTTACAAAGTAACACTGAAGCTCTCTTT. The resulting protein is CASSLQSNTEALF.